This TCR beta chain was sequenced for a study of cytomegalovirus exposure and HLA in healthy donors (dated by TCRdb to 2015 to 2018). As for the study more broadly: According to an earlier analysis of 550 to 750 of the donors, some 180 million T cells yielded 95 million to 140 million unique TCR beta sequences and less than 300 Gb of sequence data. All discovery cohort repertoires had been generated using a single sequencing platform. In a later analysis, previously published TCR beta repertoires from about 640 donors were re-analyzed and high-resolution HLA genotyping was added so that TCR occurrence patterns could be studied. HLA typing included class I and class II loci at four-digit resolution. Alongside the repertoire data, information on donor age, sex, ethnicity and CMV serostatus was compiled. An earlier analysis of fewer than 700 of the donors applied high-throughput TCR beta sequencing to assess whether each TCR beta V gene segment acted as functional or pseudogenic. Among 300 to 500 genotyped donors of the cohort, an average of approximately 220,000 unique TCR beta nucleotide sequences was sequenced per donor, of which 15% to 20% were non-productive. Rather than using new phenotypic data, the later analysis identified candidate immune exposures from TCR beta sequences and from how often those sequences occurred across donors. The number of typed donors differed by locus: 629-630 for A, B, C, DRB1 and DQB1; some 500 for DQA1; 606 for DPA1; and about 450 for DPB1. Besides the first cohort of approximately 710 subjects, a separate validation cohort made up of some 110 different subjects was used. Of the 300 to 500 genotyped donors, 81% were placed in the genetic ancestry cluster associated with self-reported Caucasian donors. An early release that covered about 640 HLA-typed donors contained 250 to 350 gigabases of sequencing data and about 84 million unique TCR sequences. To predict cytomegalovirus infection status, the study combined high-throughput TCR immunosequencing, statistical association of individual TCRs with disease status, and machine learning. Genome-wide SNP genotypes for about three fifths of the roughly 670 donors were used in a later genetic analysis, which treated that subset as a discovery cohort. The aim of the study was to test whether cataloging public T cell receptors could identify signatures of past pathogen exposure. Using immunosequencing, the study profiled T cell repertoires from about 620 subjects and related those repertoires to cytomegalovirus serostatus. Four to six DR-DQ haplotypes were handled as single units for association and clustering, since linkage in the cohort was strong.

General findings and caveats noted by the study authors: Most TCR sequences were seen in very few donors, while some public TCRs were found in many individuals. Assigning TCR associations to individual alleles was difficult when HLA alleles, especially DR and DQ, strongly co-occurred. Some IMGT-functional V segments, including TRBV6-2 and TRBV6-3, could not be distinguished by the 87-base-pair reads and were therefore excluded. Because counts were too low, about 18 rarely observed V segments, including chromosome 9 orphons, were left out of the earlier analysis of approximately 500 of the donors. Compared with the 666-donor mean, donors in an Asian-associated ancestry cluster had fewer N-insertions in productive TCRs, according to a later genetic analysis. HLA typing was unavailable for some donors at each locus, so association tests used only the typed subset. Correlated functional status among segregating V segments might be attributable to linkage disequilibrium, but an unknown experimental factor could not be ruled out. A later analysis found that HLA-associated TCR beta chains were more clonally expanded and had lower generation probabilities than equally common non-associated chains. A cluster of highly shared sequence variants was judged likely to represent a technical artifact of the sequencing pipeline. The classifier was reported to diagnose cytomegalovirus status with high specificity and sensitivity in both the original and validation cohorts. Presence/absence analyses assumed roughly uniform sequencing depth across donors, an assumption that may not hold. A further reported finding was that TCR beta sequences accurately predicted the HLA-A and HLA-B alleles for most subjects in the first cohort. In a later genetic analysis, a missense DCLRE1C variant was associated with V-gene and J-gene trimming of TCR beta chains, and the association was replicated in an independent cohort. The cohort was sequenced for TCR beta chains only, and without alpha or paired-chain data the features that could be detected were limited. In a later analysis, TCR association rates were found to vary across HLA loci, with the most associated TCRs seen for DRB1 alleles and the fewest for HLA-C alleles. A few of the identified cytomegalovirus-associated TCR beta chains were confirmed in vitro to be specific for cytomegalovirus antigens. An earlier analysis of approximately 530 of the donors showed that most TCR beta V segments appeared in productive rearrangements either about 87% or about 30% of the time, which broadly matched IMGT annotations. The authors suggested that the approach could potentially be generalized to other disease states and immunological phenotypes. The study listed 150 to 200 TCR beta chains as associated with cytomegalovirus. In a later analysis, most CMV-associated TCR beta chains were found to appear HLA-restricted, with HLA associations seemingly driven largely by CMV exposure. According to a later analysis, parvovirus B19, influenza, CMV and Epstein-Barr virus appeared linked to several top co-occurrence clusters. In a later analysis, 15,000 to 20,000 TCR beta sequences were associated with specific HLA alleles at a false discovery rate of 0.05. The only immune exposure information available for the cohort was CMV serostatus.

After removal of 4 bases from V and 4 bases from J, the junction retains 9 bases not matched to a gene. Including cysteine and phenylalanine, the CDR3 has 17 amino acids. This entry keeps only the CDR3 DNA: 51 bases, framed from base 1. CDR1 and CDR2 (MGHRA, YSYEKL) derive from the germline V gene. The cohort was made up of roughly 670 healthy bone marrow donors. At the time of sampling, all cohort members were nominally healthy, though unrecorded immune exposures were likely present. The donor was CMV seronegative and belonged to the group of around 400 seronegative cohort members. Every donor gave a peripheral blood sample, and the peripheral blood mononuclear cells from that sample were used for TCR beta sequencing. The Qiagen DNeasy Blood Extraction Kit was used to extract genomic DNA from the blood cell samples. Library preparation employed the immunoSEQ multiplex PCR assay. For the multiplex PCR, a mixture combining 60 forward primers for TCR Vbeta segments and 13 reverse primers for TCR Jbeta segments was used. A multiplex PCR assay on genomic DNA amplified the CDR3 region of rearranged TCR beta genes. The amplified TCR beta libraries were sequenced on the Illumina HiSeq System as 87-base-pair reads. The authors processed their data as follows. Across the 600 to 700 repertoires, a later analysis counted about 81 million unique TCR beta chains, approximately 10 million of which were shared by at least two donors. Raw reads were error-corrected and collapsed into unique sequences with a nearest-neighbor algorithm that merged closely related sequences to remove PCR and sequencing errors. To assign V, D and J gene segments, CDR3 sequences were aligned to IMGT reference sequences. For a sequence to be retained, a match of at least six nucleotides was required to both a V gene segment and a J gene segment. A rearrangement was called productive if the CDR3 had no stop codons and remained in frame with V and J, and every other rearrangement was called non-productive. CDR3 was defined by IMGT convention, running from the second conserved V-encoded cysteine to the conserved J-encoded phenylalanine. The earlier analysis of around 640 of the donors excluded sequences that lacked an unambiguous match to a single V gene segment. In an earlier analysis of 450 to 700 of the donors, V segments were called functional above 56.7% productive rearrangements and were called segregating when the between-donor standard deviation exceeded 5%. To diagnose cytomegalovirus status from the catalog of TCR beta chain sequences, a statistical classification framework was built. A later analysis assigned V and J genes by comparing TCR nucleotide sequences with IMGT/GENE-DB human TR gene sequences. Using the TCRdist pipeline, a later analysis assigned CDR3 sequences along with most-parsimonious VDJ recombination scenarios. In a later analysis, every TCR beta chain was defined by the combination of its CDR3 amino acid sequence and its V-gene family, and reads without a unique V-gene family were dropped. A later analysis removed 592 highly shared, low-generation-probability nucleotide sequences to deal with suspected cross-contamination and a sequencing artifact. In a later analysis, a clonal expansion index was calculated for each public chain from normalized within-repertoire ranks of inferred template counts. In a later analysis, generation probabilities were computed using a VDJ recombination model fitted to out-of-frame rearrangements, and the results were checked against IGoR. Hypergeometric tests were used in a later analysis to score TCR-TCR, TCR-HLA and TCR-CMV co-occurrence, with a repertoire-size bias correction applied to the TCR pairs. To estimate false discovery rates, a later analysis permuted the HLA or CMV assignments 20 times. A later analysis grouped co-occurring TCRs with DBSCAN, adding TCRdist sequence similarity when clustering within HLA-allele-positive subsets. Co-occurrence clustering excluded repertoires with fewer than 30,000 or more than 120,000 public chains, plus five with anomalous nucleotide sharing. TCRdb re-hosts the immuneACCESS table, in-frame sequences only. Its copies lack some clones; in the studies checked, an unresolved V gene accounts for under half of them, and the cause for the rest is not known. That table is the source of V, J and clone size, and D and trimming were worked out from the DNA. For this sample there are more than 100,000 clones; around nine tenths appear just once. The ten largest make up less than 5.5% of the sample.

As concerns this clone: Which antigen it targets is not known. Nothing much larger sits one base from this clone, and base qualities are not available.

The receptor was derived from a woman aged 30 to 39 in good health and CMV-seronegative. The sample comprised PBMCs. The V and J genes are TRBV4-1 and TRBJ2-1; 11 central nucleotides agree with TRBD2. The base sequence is TGCGCCAGCAGCCCCGGACTAGCGGGCCCCACATACAATGAGCAGTTCTTC. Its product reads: CASSPGLAGPTYNEQFF.